The clone carrying this T cell receptor (beta chain) is medium-sized. Its antigen is unidentified. The data belong to a study of T cell responses to AZD1222 COVID-19 vaccine. Study-level points and caveats: Only a handful of AZD1222 recipients, several in all, had baseline seropositivity. All repertoire sampling was performed exclusively after the peak T cell response. The donors showed a predominance of white British ancestry and of females, with possible underestimation of clonal diversity.

Assay: immunoSEQ multiplex PCR; the TCRdb copy retains only in-frame clones and omits some. The table lists around 120,000 clones, roughly 84% of them singletons, with 8.5% to 10% in the top ten. The ends were cut back, 0 bases at V and 4 bases at J, with 15 bases in the middle. Germline CDR1 LGHNA, CDR2 YSLEER. The CDR3 consists of 16 residues. This clonotype was sampled from an adult in good health. The rearrangement uses TRBV4-3 and TRBJ1-2; D gene ambiguous. This specimen consisted of peripheral blood, obtained on day 0 of AZD1222 vaccination. The CDR3 nucleotides are TGCGCCAGCAGCCAAGATATTCCCGGGTTGGTCTATGGCTACACCTTC. As protein: CASSQDIPGLVYGYTF.